This T cell receptor beta chain was identified during a study of blood T cell repertoires in COVID-19. Some clones are missing from TCRdb's copy, which holds only in-frame ones; the method was immunoSEQ multiplex PCR. Of some 42,000 clones listed, about nine tenths are singletons. V was cut by 0 bases and J by 8 bases, with 19 bases left in between. The CDR3 length is 17 residues. The germline V gene has CDR1 SEHNR and CDR2 FQNEAQ (reference sequence). Material: peripheral blood. The V call is TRBV7-9, the J call TRBJ1-4; TRBD1 is a possible D gene (5 bases). The sequence derives from a human donor in a cohort sampled during active COVID-19. This CDR3 reads CASSLAQGPLVQEKLFF. CDR3 bases: TGTGCCAGCAGCTTAGCGCAGGGTCCGTTGGTACAAGAAAAACTGTTTTTT.